A selection of T cell receptor beta chains follows, all from one sample in a study of cytomegalovirus exposure and HLA in healthy donors. The method was immunoSEQ multiplex PCR; TCRdb's version includes in-frame clones alone and lacks a portion of them. The sample holds about 74,000 clones; 94% are singletons and the top ten take approximately 1.5%. The material sequenced was PBMCs. All receptors come from a man aged 18 to 30 in good health and CMV-seropositive. Both conserved end residues are trimmed from each CDR3.

V: TRBV9
J: TRBJ2-7
CDR3: ASSVGPDGDRGVYEQY

V: TRBV7-9
J: TRBJ2-3
CDR3: ASSLMANPDTQY

V: TRBV27
J: TRBJ2-7
CDR3: ASSFSGVDEQY

V: TRBV9
J: TRBJ2-7
CDR3: ASSEGLRGGQSTYEQY

V: TRBV27
J: TRBJ1-5
CDR3: ASSPRQGVQPQH

V: TRBV15
J: TRBJ2-7
CDR3: ATSSRRAGGRDEQY

V: TRBV28
J: TRBJ1-1
CDR3: ASGSGREAF

V: TRBV5-1
J: TRBJ2-3
CDR3: ATRTGTDTQY

V: TRBV6-5
J: TRBJ2-4
CDR3: ASSPSLAGNIQY

V: TRBV7-9
J: TRBJ2-1
CDR3: ASSSHRTSGSNEQF

V: TRBV5-1
J: TRBJ2-1
CDR3: ASSLGGRTNEQF

V: TRBV5-1
J: TRBJ2-2
CDR3: ASRLTADGELF

V: TRBV29-1
J: TRBJ2-1
CDR3: SVEDRGLAASYNEQF

V: TRBV6-5
J: TRBJ2-7
CDR3: ASIGTGWDEQY

V: TRBV28
J: TRBJ2-7
CDR3: ASSLPPGLTPYEQY

V: TRBV18
J: TRBJ2-7
CDR3: ASSPIVSGQGANYEQY

V: TRBV7-9
J: TRBJ1-5
CDR3: ASSLVARGFNQPQH

V: TRBV11-3
J: TRBJ2-5
CDR3: ASSPGGQGMETQY

V: TRBV11-2
J: TRBJ2-1
CDR3: ASSFEGLYNEQF

V: TRBV19
J: TRBJ2-4
CDR3: ASSGRDSMSKNIQY

V: TRBV2
J: TRBJ2-5
CDR3: ASSLLQETQY

V: TRBV28
J: TRBJ2-1
CDR3: ASSLPTGLNEQF

V: TRBV9
J: TRBJ1-3
CDR3: ASSSRVTDDSGNTIY

V: TRBV7-2
J: TRBJ2-2
CDR3: ASSPDRSANTGELF

V: TRBV5-8
J: TRBJ2-1
CDR3: ASSLGLAGSSSYNEQF

V: TRBV30
J: TRBJ2-7
CDR3: AWTAGGTYEQY

V: TRBV9
J: TRBJ2-2
CDR3: ASSAPGLANTGELF

V: TRBV10-3
J: TRBJ1-1
CDR3: AISDRGEDTEAF

V: TRBV5-1
J: TRBJ1-2
CDR3: ASTLGSLVTGGYT

V: TRBV5-1
J: TRBJ1-1
CDR3: ASSLTGGTEAF

V: TRBV28
J: TRBJ1-1
CDR3: ASSSVIFSNTEAF

V: TRBV18
J: TRBJ1-5
CDR3: ASSPELDQPQH